This T cell receptor (beta chain) emerged from a study of monozygotic twins with inflammatory bowel disease. Germline assignment: CDR1 GTSNPN and CDR2 SVGIG (reference sequence). The CDR3 runs to 13 residues. With the 5' RACE reads reprocessed, TCRdb shows one record per CDR3 protein and no DNA. Its listing shows around 380,000 distinct CDR3 sequences. J is TRBJ1-1 and V is TRBV30; TCRdb picks TRBD1, but there is no DNA to check that call. This TCR was sampled from a human donor with ulcerative colitis or Crohn's disease, or a healthy co-twin of an affected twin (not recorded which). The sequencing sample was made of blood. CDR3 loop: CAWSVPGQGHAFF.